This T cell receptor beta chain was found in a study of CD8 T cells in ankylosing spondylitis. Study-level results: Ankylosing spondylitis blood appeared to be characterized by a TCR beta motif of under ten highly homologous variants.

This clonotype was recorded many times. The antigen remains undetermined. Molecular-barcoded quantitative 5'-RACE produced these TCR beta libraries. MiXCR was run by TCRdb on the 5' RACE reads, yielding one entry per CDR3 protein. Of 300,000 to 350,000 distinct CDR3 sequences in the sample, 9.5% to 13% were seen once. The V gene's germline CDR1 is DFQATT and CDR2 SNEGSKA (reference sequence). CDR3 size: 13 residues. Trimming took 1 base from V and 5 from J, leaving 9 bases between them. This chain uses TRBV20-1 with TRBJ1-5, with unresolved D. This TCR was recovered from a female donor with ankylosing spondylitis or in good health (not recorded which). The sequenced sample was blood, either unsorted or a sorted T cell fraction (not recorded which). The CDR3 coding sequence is TGCAGTGCTAGAGTGCCCACCTATCAGCCCCAGCATTTT. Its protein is CSARVPTYQPQHF.